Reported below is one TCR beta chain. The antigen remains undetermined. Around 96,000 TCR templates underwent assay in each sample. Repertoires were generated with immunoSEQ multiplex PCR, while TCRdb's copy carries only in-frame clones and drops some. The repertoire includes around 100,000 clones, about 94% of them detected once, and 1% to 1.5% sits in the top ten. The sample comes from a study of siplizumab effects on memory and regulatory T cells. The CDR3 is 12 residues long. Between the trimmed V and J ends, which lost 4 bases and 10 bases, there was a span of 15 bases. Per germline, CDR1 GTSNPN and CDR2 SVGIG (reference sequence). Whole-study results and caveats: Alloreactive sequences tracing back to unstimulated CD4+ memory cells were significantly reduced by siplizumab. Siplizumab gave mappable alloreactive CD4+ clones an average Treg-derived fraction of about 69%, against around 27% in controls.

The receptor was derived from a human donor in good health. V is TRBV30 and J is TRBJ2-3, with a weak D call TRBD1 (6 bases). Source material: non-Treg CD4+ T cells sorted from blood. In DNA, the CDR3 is TGTGCCTGGAACGCCGGCAGGGGCGCGCAGTATTTT. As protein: CAWNAGRGAQYF.